The present entry profiles one T cell receptor beta chain with its context. Its matching antigen is unknown. This record comes from a study of cytomegalovirus exposure and HLA in healthy donors. The study, taken as a whole, reports: In a later analysis, compared with equally common non-associated chains, HLA-associated beta chains were more expanded. Most TCR sequences showed up rarely, but some public TCRs showed up in many donors. TCR beta chain V- and J-gene trimming was linked, in a later analysis, to a missense variant in DCLRE1C.

Use of 60 Vbeta and 13 Jbeta primers characterized the PCR. Sequencing was performed with immunoSEQ multiplex PCR; in TCRdb, only in-frame clones are kept and a portion is missing. The specimen's table records about 170,000 clones. From germline, CDR1 is SEHNR and CDR2 FQNEAQ (reference sequence). Germline trimming cut 2 bases from V and 0 bases from J; bases unmatched to any gene: 2. This CDR3 is built from 16 residues. Though probably carrying unrecorded immune exposures, donors were nominally healthy at sampling. This TCR derives from a young woman in good health and CMV-seropositive. Sequencing was done on a sample of PBMCs. The chain is built from TRBV7-9 and TRBJ2-2, with 8 bases identical to TRBD2. CDR3 sequence reads: CASSLRGGANTGELFF. DNA of the CDR3: TGTGCCAGCAGCTTACGGGGGGGCGCGAACACCGGGGAGCTGTTTTTT.